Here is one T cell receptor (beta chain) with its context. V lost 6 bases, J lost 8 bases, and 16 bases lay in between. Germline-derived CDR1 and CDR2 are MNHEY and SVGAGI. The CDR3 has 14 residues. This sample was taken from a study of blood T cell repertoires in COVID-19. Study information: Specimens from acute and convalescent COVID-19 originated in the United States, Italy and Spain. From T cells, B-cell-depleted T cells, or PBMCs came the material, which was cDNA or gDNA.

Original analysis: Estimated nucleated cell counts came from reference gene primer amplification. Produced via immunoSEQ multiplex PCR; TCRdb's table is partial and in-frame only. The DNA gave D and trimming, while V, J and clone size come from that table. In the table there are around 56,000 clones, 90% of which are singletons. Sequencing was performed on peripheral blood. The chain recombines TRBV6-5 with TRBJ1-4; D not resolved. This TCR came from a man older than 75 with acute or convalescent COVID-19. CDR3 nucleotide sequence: TGTGCCAGCAGCTCTTCTAGGGCGGGAGAAAAACTGTTTTTT. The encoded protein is CASSSSRAGEKLFF.